These T cell receptor beta chains were read from a single sample in a study of T cell repertoires in cytomegalovirus infection. TCRdb reprocessed the reads with MiXCR, giving one entry per CDR3 protein. The sample yields about 180,000 distinct CDR3 sequences, about a sixth seen once. The sample was CD8+ T cells from PBMCs. These receptors were taken from a human donor in good health (CMV status not recorded). Some clones in this sample may be carry-over from other donors' samples. Both conserved end residues are part of each CDR3.

>TRBJ1-1|TRBV6-2/TRBV6-3
CARFWDLNTEAFF
>TRBJ2-1|TRBV6-2/TRBV6-3
CASTGPSGVNNEQFF
>TRBJ2-7|TRBV7-8
CASSSSGTSYEQYF
>TRBJ2-2|TRBV2
CASTGAGASNTGELFF
>TRBJ1-2|TRBV6-5
CASKGDGYTF
>TRBJ2-1|TRBV6-5
CASSYGGEPYSYNEQFF
>TRBJ2-1|TRBV7-2
CASSLRLAGGPNSDNEQFF
>TRBJ1-2|TRBV20-1
CSARGDSLRPNYGYTF
>TRBJ1-1|TRBV10-3
CGTGTGGINTEAFF
>TRBJ2-1|TRBV11-3
CASSSGLESYNEQFF
>TRBJ1-2|TRBV6-2/TRBV6-3
CASISGDSMKNGYTF
>TRBJ2-2|TRBV7-9
CASSLIPGQPNTGELFF
>TRBJ2-7|TRBV6-2/TRBV6-3
CASSMSGTFYEQYF
>TRBJ2-3|TRBV27
CASSPDTDTQYF
>TRBJ1-2|TRBV7-9
CASSGRGGWNYGYTF
>TRBJ2-3|TRBV7-9
CASSLRPQSAETQYF
>TRBJ1-3|TRBV20-1
CSAVDMSGNTIYF
>TRBJ1-2|TRBV28
CASTSEIQFHYGYTF
>TRBJ1-4|TRBV4-2
CASSRLGTGHNEKLFF
>TRBJ1-6|TRBV14
CASSQVNNSPLHF
>TRBJ1-1|TRBV12-3/TRBV12-4
CASSLGGSTEAFF
>TRBJ1-1|TRBV5-1
CASSLEWTGNTEAFF
>TRBJ2-3|TRBV6-2/TRBV6-3
CASSYSWGTPSTDTQYF
>TRBJ1-4|TRBV7-8
CASSPPGLHNEKLFF
>TRBJ1-1|TRBV7-2
CASSPDMNTEAFF
>TRBJ2-1|TRBV12-3/TRBV12-4
CASSLSKRGGPYNEQFF
>TRBJ2-5|TRBV7-2
CASRRTGEETQYF
>TRBJ2-3|TRBV28
CASSYYRGQDRADTQYF
>TRBJ2-7|TRBV7-2
CASSRHHRGTNEQYF
>TRBJ1-5|TRBV20-1
CSARDLHGEGQPQHF
>TRBJ1-1|TRBV6-6
CASSPRVTEAFF
>TRBJ1-3|TRBV7-8
CASSLARGRGNTIYF
>TRBJ1-2|TRBV7-9
CASTSGGRQVGYTF
>TRBJ2-1|TRBV28
CASSPPGLYNEQFF
>TRBJ2-3|TRBV6-6
CASSFTLGPDTQYF
>TRBJ2-7|TRBV20-1
CSASGGGYEQYF
>TRBJ1-4|TRBV4-1
CASSSTEKLFF
>TRBJ2-7|TRBV6-2/TRBV6-3
CASITERGSSYEQYF
>TRBJ2-1|TRBV11-1
CASSSDGPNEQFF
>TRBJ2-5|TRBV11-2
CASSLDVPYSLQETQYF
>TRBJ1-5|TRBV7-2
CASSLLPYSNQPQHF
>TRBJ2-1|TRBV6-2/TRBV6-3
CASIDPSGGASSYNEQFF
>TRBJ1-2|TRBV7-9
CASNPTIANYGYTF
>TRBJ2-3|TRBV2
CASSVEAGGSADTQYF
>TRBJ2-7|TRBV7-9
CASSGGLPHYEQYF
>TRBJ1-5|TRBV7-2
CASSLAGFRGSQPQHF
>TRBJ1-1|TRBV6-2/TRBV6-3
CASSDREEVVAEAFF